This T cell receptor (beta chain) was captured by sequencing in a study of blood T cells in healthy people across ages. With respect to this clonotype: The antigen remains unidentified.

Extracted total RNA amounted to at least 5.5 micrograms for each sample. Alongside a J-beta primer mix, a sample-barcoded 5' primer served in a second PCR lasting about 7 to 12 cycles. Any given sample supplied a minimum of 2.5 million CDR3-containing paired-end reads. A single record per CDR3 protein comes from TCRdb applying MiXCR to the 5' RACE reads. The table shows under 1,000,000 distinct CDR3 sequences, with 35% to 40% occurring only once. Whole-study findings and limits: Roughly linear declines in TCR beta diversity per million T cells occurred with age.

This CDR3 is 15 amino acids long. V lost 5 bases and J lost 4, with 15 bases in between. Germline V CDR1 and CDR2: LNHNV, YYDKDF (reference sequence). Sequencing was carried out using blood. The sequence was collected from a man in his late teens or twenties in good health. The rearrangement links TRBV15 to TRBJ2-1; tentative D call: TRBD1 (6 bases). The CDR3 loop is CATSGQTTGYNEQFF. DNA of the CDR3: TGTGCCACCAGCGGTCAGACCACAGGGTACAATGAGCAGTTCTTC.